What follows describes a single T cell receptor beta chain. This sample stems from a study of blood T cell repertoires in COVID-19. Study-level information: The samples span acute and convalescent COVID-19 from the United States, Italy and Spain.

The method was immunoSEQ multiplex PCR; TCRdb's version includes in-frame clones alone and lacks a portion of them. The sample includes 250,000 or so clones, 82% of them seen just once. The CDR3 contains 15 residues. Losses at the gene ends were 3 bases for V and 4 bases for J; bases not matched to a gene: 5. Germline V gene sequence: CDR1 SGHRS, CDR2 YFSETQ. Sequenced sample: peripheral blood. The chain couples TRBV5-1 to TRBJ1-1; 11 bases are shared with TRBD1. The TCR originated in a woman in her seventies with acute or convalescent COVID-19. CDR3 sequence: CASSSGQGVITEAFF. CDR3 coding DNA: TGCGCCAGCAGCTCGGGACAGGGGGTAATCACTGAAGCTTTCTTT. The full variable domain, completed using reference TRBV5-1 and TRBJ1-1, is KAGVTQTPRYLIKTRGQQVTLSCSPISGHRSVSWYQQTPGQGLQFLFEYFSETQRNKGNFPGRFSGRQFSNSRSEMNVSTLELGDSALYLCASSSGQGVITEAFFGQGTRLTVV.